The 6 T cell receptor beta chains reported below all come from one sample, sequenced in a study of intratumoral heterogeneity in liver cancer. The repertoire was sequenced with immunoSEQ multiplex PCR; TCRdb's copy has only in-frame clones and lacks some. Here the sample spans about 20,000 clones, around 78% being singletons. The source was tumor-adjacent normal tissue, collected before any cancer treatment. The receptors were sampled from a woman aged 70-85 years with hepatocellular carcinoma.

This chain connects TRBV28 to TRBJ2-7; TRBD1 matches 12 bases. Germline trimming cut 5 bases from V and 6 bases from J; bases unmatched to any gene: 8. The CDR3 extends over 15 amino acids. The germline V gene has CDR1 MDHEN and CDR2 SYDVKM. The CDR3: CASSLPGQGALEQYF. As DNA, the CDR3 is TGTGCCAGCAGTCTTCCGGGACAGGGGGCCCTCGAGCAGTACTTC.

V and J are TRBV12-3 or TRBV12-4 and TRBJ2-3; no clear D. This CDR3 spans 12 amino acids. V lost 6 bases to trimming and J lost 0 bases, with 4 bases between them. For the CDR3, the DNA is TGTGCCAGCAGACCTAGCACAGATACGCAGTATTTT. It yields the protein CASRPSTDTQYF.

The chain links TRBV21-1 to TRBJ2-3; the table's D call, TRBD2, was not checked against the DNA. TRBV21-1 is termed a pseudogene. The CDR3 has 20 amino acids. CDR3 amino acids: CASSKAERENTLSSTDTQYF. CDR3 bases: TGTGCCAGCAGCAAAGCAGAACGGGAGAATACCCTTTCTAGCACAGATACGCAGTATTTT.

The J gene is TRBJ2-3, the V gene TRBV24-1, with a weak D call TRBD1 (6 bases). This CDR3 is built from 16 residues. V gave up 3 bases and J gave up 0 bases, with 12 bases separating them. CDR1 and CDR2 from the germline V gene are KGHDR and SFDVKD. CDR3 residues: CATSDGGTPSTDTQYF. In nucleotides, the CDR3 is TGTGCCACCAGTGATGGTGGGACACCCAGCACAGATACGCAGTATTTT.

The chain couples TRBV25-1 to TRBJ2-1; tentatively, D is TRBD2 (6 bases). The V end was cut by 3 bases, the J end by 4 bases, with 10 bases between. CDR3 size: 14 residues. Germline CDR1 MGHDK, CDR2 SYGVNS. The CDR3 here is CASSEGGEYNEQFF. CDR3 nucleotides: TGTGCCAGCAGTGAGGGGGGAGAATACAATGAGCAGTTCTTC. The whole variable domain, remainder taken from reference TRBV25-1 and TRBJ2-1, is EADIYQTPRYLVIGTGKKITLECSQTMGHDKMYWYQQDPGMELHLIHYSYGVNSTEKGDLSSESTVSRIRTEHFPLTLESARPSHTSQYLCASSEGGEYNEQFFGPGTRLTVL.

V and J are TRBV6-6 and TRBJ2-7; no clear D gene. V lost 2 bases to trimming and J lost 0 bases, with 5 bases between them. CDR3 size: 13 residues. From germline, CDR1 is MNHNY and CDR2 SVGAGI (reference sequence). CDR3 DNA sequence: TGTGCCAGCAGTTACCAGAGCTCCTACGAGCAGTACTTC. Its translation: CASSYQSSYEQYF.